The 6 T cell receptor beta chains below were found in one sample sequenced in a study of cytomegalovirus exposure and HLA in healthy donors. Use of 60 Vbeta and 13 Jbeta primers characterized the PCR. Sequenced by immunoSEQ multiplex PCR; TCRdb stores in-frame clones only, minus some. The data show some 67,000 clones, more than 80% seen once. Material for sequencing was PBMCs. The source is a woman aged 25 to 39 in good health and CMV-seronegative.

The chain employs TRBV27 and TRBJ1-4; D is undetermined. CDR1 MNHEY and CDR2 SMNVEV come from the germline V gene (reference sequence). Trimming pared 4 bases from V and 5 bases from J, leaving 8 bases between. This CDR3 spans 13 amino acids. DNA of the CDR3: TGTGCCAGCAGTTGGCAACCAAATGAAAAACTGTTTTTT. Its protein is CASSWQPNEKLFF.

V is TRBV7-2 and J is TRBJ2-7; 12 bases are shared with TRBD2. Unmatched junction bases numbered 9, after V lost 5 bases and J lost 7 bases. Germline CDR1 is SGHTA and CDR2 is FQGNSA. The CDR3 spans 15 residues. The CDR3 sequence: CASSHPSGGAGEQYF. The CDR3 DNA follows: TGTGCCAGCAGCCACCCTAGCGGGGGGGCAGGGGAGCAGTACTTC.

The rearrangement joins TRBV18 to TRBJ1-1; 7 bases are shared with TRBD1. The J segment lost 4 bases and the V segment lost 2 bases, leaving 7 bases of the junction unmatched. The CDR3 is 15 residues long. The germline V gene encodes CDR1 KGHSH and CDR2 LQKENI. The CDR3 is CASSPRGAGGTEAFF. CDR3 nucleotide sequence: TGTGCCAGCTCACCAAGGGGAGCAGGGGGCACTGAAGCTTTCTTT.

The CDR3 nucleotides are TGTGCCAGCAGCGTAGAAGGGGGGGGGATCTACAATGAGCAGTTCTTC. Its protein product is CASSVEGGGIYNEQFF. The chain combines TRBV9 with TRBJ2-1, with D possibly being TRBD2 (7 bases). Trimming pared 0 bases from V and 3 bases from J, leaving 13 bases between. The CDR3 runs to 16 residues. Germline CDR1 reads SGDLS; CDR2 reads YYNGEE.

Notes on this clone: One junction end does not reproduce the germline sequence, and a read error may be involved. This CDR3 is CASSLDPQQGPIF. The CDR3 region has the DNA TGTGCCAGCAGCTTAGATCCCCAACAGGGGCCCATCTTC. The chain combines TRBV7-2 with TRBJ2-7, with 7 bases matching TRBD1. Germline V gene sequence: CDR1 SGHTA, CDR2 FQGNSA. The CDR3 spans 13 residues.

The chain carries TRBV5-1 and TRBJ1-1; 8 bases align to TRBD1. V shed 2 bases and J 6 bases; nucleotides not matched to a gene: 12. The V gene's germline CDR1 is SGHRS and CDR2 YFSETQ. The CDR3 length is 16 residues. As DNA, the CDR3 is TGCGCCAGCAGCTTTGGACAGGGTCTTACGGGAGCTGAAGCTTTCTTT. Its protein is CASSFGQGLTGAEAFF.